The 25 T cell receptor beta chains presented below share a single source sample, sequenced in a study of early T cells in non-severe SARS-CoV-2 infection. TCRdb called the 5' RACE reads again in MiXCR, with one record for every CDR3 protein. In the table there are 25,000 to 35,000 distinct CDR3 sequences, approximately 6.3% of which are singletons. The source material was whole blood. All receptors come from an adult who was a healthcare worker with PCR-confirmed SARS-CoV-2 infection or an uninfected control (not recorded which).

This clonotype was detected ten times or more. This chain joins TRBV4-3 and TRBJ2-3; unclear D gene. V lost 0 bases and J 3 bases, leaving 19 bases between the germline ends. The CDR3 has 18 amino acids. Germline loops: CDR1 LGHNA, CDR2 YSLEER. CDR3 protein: CASSQEVLSARETDTQYF. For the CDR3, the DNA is TGCGCCAGCAGCCAAGAAGTCTTATCGGCTAGAGAGACAGATACGCAGTATTTT.

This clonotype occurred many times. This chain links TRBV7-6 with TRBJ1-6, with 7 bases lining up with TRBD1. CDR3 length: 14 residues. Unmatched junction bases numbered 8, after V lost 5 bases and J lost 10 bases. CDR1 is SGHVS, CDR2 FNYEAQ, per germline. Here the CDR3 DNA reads TGTGCCAGCAGCCCAAGACAGGGAGGGTCACCCCTCCACTTT. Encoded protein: CASSPRQGGSPLHF.

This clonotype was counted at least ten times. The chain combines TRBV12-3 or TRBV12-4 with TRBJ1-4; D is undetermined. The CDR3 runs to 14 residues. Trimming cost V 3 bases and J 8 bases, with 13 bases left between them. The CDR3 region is CASSFGLTREKLFF. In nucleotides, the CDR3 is TGTGCCAGCAGTTTTGGGCTCACCCGGGAAAAACTGTTTTTT.

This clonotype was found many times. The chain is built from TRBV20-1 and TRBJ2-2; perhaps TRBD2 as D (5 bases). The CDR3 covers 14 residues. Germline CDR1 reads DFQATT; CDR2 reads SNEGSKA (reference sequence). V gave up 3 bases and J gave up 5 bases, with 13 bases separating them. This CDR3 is CSARLPGGTGELFF. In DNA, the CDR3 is TGCAGTGCTAGGCTCCCTGGCGGGACCGGGGAGCTGTTTTTT.

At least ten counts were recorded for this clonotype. The CDR3 coding sequence is TGTGCCAGCAGCTTATGGTCTACGGAGACCCAGTACTTC. Its protein is CASSLWSTETQYF. The V and J genes are TRBV11-2 and TRBJ2-5; D is ambiguous. In germline, CDR1 is SGHAT, CDR2 FQNNGV. The CDR3 has 13 residues. Trimming left V 2 bases short and J 5 bases short, with 9 bases between.

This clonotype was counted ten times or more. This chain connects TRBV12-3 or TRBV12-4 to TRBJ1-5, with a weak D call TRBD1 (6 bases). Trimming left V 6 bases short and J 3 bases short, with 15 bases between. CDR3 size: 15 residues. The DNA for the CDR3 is TGTGCCAGCAGCCCGGTAGGGGGGCCCAATCAGCCCCAGCATTTT. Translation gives CASSPVGGPNQPQHF.

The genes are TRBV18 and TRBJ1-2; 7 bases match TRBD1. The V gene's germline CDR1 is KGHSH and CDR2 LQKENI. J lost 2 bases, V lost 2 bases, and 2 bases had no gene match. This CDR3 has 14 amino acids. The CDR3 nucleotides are TGTGCCAGCTCACCAGAGGGACAGAACTATGGCTACACCTTC. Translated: CASSPEGQNYGYTF.

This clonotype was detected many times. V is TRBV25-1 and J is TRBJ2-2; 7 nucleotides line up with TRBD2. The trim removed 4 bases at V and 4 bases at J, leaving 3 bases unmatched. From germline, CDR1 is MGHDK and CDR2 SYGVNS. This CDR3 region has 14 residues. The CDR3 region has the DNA TGTGCCAGCAGTGTCCCTAGCGGCACCGGGGAGCTGTTTTTT. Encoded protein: CASSVPSGTGELFF.

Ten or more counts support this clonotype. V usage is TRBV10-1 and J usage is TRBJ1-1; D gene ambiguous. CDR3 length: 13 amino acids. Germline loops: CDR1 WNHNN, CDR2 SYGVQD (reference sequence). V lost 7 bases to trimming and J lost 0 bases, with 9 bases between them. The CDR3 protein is CASKQTVNTEAFF. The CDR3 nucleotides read TGCGCCAGCAAACAGACCGTGAACACTGAAGCTTTCTTT.

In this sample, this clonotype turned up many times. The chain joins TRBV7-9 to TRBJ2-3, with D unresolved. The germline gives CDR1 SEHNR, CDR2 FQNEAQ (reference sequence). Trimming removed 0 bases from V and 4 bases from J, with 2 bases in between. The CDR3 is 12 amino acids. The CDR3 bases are TGTGCCAGCAGCTTAGCGTCAGATACGCAGTATTTT. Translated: CASSLASDTQYF. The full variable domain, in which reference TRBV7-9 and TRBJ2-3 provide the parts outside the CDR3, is DTGVSQNPRHKITKRGQNVTFRCDPISEHNRLYWYRQTLGQGPEFLTYFQNEAQLEKSRLLSDRFSAERPKGSFSTLEIQRTEQGDSAMYLCASSLASDTQYFGPGTRLTVL.

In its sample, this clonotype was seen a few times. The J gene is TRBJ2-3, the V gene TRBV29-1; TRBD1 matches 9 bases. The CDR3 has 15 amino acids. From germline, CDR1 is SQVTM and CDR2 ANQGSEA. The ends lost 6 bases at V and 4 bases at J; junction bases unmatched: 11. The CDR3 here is CSVGTGTGTADTQYF. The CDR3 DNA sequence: TGCAGCGTAGGAACCGGGACAGGGACTGCAGATACGCAGTATTTT.

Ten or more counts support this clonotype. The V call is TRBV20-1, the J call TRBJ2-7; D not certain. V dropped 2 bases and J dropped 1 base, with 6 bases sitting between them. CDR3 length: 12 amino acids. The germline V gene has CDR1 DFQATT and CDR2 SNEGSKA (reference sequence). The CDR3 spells CSARRQSYEQYF. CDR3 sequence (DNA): TGCAGTGCTAGACGGCAATCCTACGAGCAGTACTTC.

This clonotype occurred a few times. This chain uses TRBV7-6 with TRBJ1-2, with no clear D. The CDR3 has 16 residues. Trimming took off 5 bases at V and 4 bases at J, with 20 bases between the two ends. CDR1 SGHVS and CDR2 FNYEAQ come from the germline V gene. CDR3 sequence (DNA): TGTGCCAGCAGCCCCGACACCTCCGGGCCGTTCTATGGCTACACCTTC. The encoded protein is CASSPDTSGPFYGYTF.

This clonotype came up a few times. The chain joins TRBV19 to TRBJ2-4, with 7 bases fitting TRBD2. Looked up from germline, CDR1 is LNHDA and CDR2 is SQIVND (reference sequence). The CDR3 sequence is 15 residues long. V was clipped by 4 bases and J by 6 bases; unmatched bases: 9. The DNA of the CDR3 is TGTGCCAGTAGTACCTTAGCGGGCGGGGGAAACATTCAGTACTTC. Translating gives CASSTLAGGGNIQYF. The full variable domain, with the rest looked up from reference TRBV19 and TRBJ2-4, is DGGITQSPKYLFRKEGQNVTLSCEQNLNHDAMYWYRQDPGQGLRLIYYSQIVNDFQKGDIAEGYSVSREKKESFPLTVTSAQKNPTAFYLCASSTLAGGGNIQYFGAGTRLSVL.

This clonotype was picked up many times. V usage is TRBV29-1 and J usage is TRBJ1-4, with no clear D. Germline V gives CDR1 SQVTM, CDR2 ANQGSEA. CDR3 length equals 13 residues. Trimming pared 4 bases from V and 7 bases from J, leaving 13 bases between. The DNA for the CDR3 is TGCAGCGTTGGGAGATCCGGGAGTGAAAAACTGTTTTTT. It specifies CSVGRSGSEKLFF. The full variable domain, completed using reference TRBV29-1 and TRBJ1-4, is SAVISQKPSRDICQRGTSLTIQCQVDSQVTMMFWYRQQPGQSLTLIATANQGSEATYESGFVIDKFPISRPNLTFSTLTVSNMSPEDSSIYLCSVGRSGSEKLFFGSGTQLSVL.

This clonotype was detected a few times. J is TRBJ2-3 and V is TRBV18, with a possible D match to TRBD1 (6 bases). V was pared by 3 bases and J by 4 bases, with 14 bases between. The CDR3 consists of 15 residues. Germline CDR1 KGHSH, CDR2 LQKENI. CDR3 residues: CASSPQGPAPDTQYF. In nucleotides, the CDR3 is TGTGCCAGCTCACCTCAGGGGCCCGCCCCAGATACGCAGTATTTT.

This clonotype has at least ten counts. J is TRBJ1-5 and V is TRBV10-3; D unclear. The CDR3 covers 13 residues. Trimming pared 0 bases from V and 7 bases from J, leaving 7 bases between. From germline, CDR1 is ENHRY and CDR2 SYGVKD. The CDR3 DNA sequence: TGTGCCATCAGTGAGTCTCGTATCCAGCCCCAGCATTTT. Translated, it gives CAISESRIQPQHF.

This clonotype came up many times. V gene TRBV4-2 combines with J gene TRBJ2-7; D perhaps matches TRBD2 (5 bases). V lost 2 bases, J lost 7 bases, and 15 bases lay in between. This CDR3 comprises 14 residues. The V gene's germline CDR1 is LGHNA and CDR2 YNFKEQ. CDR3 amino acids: CASSQKDWVTEQYF. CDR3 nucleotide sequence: TGTGCCAGCAGCCAAAAGGACTGGGTAACGGAGCAGTACTTC.

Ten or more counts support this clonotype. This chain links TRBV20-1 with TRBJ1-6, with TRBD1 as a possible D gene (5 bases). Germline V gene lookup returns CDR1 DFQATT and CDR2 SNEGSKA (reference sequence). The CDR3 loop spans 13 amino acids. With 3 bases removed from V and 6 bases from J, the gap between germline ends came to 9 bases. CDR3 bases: TGCAGTGCTAGGAGGCAGGGTAATTCACCCCTCCACTTT. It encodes CSARRQGNSPLHF.

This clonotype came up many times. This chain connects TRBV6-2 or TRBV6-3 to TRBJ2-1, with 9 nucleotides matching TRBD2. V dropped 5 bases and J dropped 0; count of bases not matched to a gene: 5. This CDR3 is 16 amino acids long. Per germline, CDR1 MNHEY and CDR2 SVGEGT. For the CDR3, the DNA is TGTGCCAGCAGTCCCCGGCGGGGGGGCTCCTACAATGAGCAGTTCTTC. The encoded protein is CASSPRRGGSYNEQFF.

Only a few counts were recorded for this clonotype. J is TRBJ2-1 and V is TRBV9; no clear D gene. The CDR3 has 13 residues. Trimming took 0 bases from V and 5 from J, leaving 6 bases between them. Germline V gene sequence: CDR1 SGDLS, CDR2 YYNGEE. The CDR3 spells CASSVVADNEQFF. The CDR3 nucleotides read TGTGCCAGCAGCGTAGTGGCGGACAATGAGCAGTTCTTC. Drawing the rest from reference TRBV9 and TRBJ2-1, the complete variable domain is DSGVTQTPKHLITATGQRVTLRCSPRSGDLSVYWYQQSLDQGLQFLIQYYNGEERAKGNILERFSAQQFPDLHSELNLSSLELGDSALYFCASSVVADNEQFFGPGTRLTVL.

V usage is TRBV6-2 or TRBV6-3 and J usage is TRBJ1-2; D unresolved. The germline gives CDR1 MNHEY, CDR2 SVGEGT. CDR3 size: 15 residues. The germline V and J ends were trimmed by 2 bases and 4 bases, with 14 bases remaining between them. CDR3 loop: CASSYDGGRSYGYTF. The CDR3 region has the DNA TGTGCCAGCAGTTACGACGGAGGTCGATCCTATGGCTACACCTTC.

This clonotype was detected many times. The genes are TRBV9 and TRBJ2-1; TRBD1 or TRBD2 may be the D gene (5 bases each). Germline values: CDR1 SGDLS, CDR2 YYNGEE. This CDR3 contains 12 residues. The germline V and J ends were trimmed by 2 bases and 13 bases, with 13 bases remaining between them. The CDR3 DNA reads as TGTGCCAGCAGCGTTGAAGGGGAGACTCAGTTCTTC. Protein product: CASSVEGETQFF.

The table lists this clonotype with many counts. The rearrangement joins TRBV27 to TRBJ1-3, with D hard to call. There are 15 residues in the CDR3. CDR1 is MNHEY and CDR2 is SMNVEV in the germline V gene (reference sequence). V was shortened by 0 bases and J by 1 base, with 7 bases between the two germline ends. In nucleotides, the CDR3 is TGTGCCAGCAGTTTATCGGCTGGTTCTGGAAACACCATATATTTT. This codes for CASSLSAGSGNTIYF.

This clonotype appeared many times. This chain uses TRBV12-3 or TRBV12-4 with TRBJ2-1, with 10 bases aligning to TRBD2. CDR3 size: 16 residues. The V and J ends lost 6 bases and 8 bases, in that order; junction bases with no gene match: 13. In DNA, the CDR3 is TGTGCCAGCAGCCCTGACCTCACCGGGACTAGCGATGAGCAGTTCTTC. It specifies CASSPDLTGTSDEQFF.